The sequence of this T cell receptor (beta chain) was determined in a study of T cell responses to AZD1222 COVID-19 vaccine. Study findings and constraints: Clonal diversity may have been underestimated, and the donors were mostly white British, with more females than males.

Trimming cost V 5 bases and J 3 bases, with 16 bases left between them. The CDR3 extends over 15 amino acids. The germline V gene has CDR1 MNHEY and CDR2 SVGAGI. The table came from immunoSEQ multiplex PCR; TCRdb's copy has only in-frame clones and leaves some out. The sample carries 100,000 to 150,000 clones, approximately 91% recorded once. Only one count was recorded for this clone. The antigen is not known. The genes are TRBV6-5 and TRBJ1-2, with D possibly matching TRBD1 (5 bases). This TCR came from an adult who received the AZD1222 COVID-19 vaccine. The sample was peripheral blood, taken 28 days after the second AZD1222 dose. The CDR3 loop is CASSKTAAGDYGYTF. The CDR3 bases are TGTGCCAGCAGTAAGACAGCCGCCGGTGACTATGGCTACACCTTC.